Following are 13 T cell receptor beta chains from one sample sequenced in a study of cytomegalovirus exposure and HLA in healthy donors. Use of 60 Vbeta and 13 Jbeta primers characterized the PCR. TCRdb's copy holds only in-frame clones and misses some; the assay was immunoSEQ multiplex PCR. This sample carries some 89,000 clones, 75% to 90% of them seen once, and the ten largest clones take about 7.7%. Sequenced sample: PBMCs. Receptors were obtained from a middle-aged man in good health and CMV-seropositive.

The CDR3 protein is CASTLGGRMNTGELFF. CDR3 DNA sequence: TGTGCCAGCACCTTGGGCGGGAGGATGAACACCGGGGAGCTGTTTTTT. The chain employs TRBV7-6 and TRBJ2-2, with 8 nucleotides matching TRBD2. Germline V gene lookup returns CDR1 SGHVS and CDR2 FNYEAQ. The CDR3 is made up of 16 amino acids. Trimming removed 7 bases from V and 1 base from J; junction bases left unmatched: 8.

This clone was recorded only once. The chain links TRBV19 to TRBJ2-1; D gene ambiguous. The CDR3 loop spans 14 amino acids. Germline V lookup: CDR1 LNHDA, CDR2 SQIVND (reference sequence). V lost 4 bases and J lost 6, with 13 bases in between. The CDR3, as DNA: TGTGCCAGTAGTAAATTGGGCACACGCAATGAGCAGTTCTTC. Encoded protein: CASSKLGTRNEQFF.

There are a few counts of this clone. The V gene is TRBV11-3, the J gene TRBJ1-1; D call uncertain. The length of the CDR3 is 12 residues. Germline CDR1 and CDR2: SGHNT and YENEEA. Trimming took off 5 bases at V and 1 base at J, with 5 bases between the two ends. CDR3 loop: CASSRGNTEAFF. DNA of the CDR3: TGTGCCAGCAGCCGGGGGAACACTGAAGCTTTCTTT.

The chain joins TRBV7-9 to TRBJ2-6; 7 bases line up with TRBD2. The CDR3 is 19 residues long. Germline trimming cut 3 bases from V and 0 bases from J; bases unmatched to any gene: 11. CDR1 SEHNR and CDR2 FQNEAQ come from the germline V gene (reference sequence). The CDR3 DNA is TGTGCCAGCAGCTTCTGGGGGGGAAGGGCTATCTCTGGGGCCAACGTCCTGACTTTC. Translating it yields CASSFWGGRAISGANVLTF. The full variable domain, rest sourced from reference TRBV7-9 and TRBJ2-6, is DTGVSQNPRHKITKRGQNVTFRCDPISEHNRLYWYRQTLGQGPEFLTYFQNEAQLEKSRLLSDRFSAERPKGSFSTLEIQRTEQGDSAMYLCASSFWGGRAISGANVLTFGAGSRLTVL.

The chain recombines TRBV19 with TRBJ1-3; weak D call: TRBD1 (6 bases). V gave up 2 bases and J gave up 0 bases, with 14 bases separating them. CDR3 length: 17 amino acids. Germline-derived CDR1 and CDR2 are LNHDA and SQIVND (reference sequence). The CDR3 coding sequence is TGTGCCAGTAGTATAATTGGGACAACGAGCTCTGGAAACACCATATATTTT. It specifies CASSIIGTTSSGNTIYF.

J is TRBJ2-3 and V is TRBV5-1; the match to TRBD2 covers 9 bases. Germline V gives CDR1 SGHRS, CDR2 YFSETQ. CDR3 size: 17 residues. The V and J ends lost 4 bases and 0 bases, in that order; junction bases with no gene match: 9. The CDR3 protein is CASSTEPSGTSTDTQYF. The DNA of the CDR3 is TGCGCCAGCAGCACTGAGCCTAGCGGGACCAGCACAGATACGCAGTATTTT. Complete variable domain (other parts from reference TRBV5-1 and TRBJ2-3): KAGVTQTPRYLIKTRGQQVTLSCSPISGHRSVSWYQQTPGQGLQFLFEYFSETQRNKGNFPGRFSGRQFSNSRSEMNVSTLELGDSALYLCASSTEPSGTSTDTQYFGPGTRLTVL.

The chain is built from TRBV4-2 and TRBJ2-1, with D unresolved. CDR3 length equals 15 residues. Looked up from germline, CDR1 is LGHNA and CDR2 is YNFKEQ. The V end lost 0 bases, the J end lost 7 bases, and 13 bases lay between the germline ends. CDR3: CASSQEPSPGNEQFF. The DNA for the CDR3 is TGTGCCAGCAGCCAAGAGCCAAGCCCCGGGAATGAGCAGTTCTTC.

The V gene is TRBV7-6, the J gene TRBJ1-4, with D uncertain. The CDR3 spans 13 residues. V was shortened by 0 bases and J by 7 bases, with 6 bases between the two germline ends. In germline, CDR1 is SGHVS, CDR2 FNYEAQ. The CDR3 DNA is TGTGCCAGCAGCTTAGCGCGGGGTGAAAAACTGTTTTTT. It is translated as CASSLARGEKLFF.

The CDR3 protein is CASSLSDRGPFF. The CDR3 DNA sequence: TGTGCCAGCAGCTTGAGTGACAGGGGCCCGTTCTTC. This chain links TRBV5-4 with TRBJ2-1; TRBD1 matches 8 bases. V was clipped by 1 base and J by 15 bases; unmatched bases: 6. In germline, CDR1 is SGHNT, CDR2 YYREEE (reference sequence). This CDR3 has 12 residues.

J is TRBJ2-1 and V is TRBV7-6, with D possibly matching TRBD2 (6 bases). From germline, CDR1 is SGHVS and CDR2 FNYEAQ. V shed 4 bases and J shed 4 bases, with 14 bases lying between them. CDR3 size: 15 residues. CDR3 region: CASSSSGSPYNEQFF. As DNA, the CDR3 is TGTGCCAGCAGCTCTTCCGGGAGCCCTTACAATGAGCAGTTCTTC.

V is TRBV19 and J is TRBJ2-1; 10 bases line up with TRBD2. CDR3 length: 15 residues. V lost 2 bases and J lost 9; bases outside the gene matches: 7. Germline V gene sequence: CDR1 LNHDA, CDR2 SQIVND (reference sequence). Here the CDR3 reads CASSISSGSGIEQFF. CDR3 in DNA: TGTGCCAGTAGTATATCTAGCGGGAGTGGCATTGAGCAGTTCTTC. The variable domain in full, with the rest retrieved from reference TRBV19 and TRBJ2-1, is DGGITQSPKYLFRKEGQNVTLSCEQNLNHDAMYWYRQDPGQGLRLIYYSQIVNDFQKGDIAEGYSVSREKKESFPLTVTSAQKNPTAFYLCASSISSGSGIEQFFGPGTRLTVL.

This clone appeared once. The gene calls are TRBV18 and TRBJ2-1; D not resolved. Germline assignment: CDR1 KGHSH and CDR2 LQKENI. Deletions cut 6 bases from V and 0 bases from J, with 12 bases between. The CDR3 sequence is 15 residues long. The CDR3 nucleotides read TGTGCCAGCTCTCCTTTACTGAGCTCCTACAATGAGCAGTTCTTC. Its translation is CASSPLLSSYNEQFF.

The chain links TRBV6-1 to TRBJ2-2, with D perhaps matching TRBD2 (6 bases). CDR3 size: 15 residues. V lost 4 bases, J lost 5 bases, and 14 bases lay in between. Per germline, CDR1 MNHNS and CDR2 SASEGT. The CDR3 DNA reads TGTGCCAGCAGTGCCCGGGACTCACGGACCGGGGAGCTGTTTTTT. Protein: CASSARDSRTGELFF.